This entry is about one TCR beta chain. The data belong to a study of CD8 T cells in Susac syndrome. FACS was used to enrich TEMRA cells, whereas the CD8+ and CD4+ T cells were obtained by negative isolation. The CDR3 totals 15 residues. Germline lookup yields CDR1 SNHLY and CDR2 FYNNEI. The ends lost 6 bases at V and 2 bases at J; junction bases unmatched: 6. RNA totalling roughly 0.45 to 1 ug underwent reverse transcription with random hexamers. MiXCR, applied by TCRdb to the immunoSEQ multiplex PCR reads, yields one record per CDR3 protein. The data show about 300,000 distinct CDR3 sequences, approximately 84% seen once.

This receptor was identified in a human donor with multiple sclerosis. Material: CD8+ T cells from PBMCs. V and J are TRBV2 and TRBJ2-7; 11 bases map to TRBD2. The CDR3 nucleotides read TGTGCCAGCAGGGCCGGACTAGCGGGTACCTACGAGCAGTACTTC. The encoded protein is CASRAGLAGTYEQYF.